Shown below are 24 T cell receptor beta chains from a single sample sequenced in a study of CD8 T cells in Susac syndrome. A quantity of about 0.5 to 1 ug RNA underwent reverse transcription using random hexamers. TCRdb re-derived calls from the immunoSEQ multiplex PCR reads in MiXCR, one entry per CDR3 protein. The repertoire holds over 140,000 distinct CDR3 sequences, roughly 94% seen once, with roughly 0.15% in the top ten. Sequenced: CD4+ T cells from PBMCs. The receptors shown here come from a human donor with Susac syndrome.

The genes are TRBV18 and TRBJ1-5; tentative D call: TRBD1 (6 bases). The CDR3 contains 17 residues. CDR1 is KGHSH and CDR2 is LQKENI in the germline V gene. With 1 base removed from V and 0 bases from J, the gap between germline ends came to 13 bases. The CDR3 region is CASSPRQAGISNQPQHF. Here the CDR3 DNA reads TGTGCCAGCTCACCACGACAGGCGGGAATTAGCAATCAGCCCCAGCATTTT.

This chain joins TRBV5-4 and TRBJ1-1; 7 nucleotides align to TRBD1. Germline CDR1 reads SGHNT; CDR2 reads YYREEE (reference sequence). V shed 5 bases and J 0 bases; nucleotides not matched to a gene: 1. This CDR3 region has 13 residues. In DNA, the CDR3 is TGTGCCAGCAGTGACAGGGTGAACACTGAAGCTTTCTTT. Its protein product is CASSDRVNTEAFF.

The CDR3 spells CTSSRTGTQGETQYF. The CDR3 region has the DNA TGTACCAGCAGCCGGACAGGGACCCAAGGGGAGACCCAGTACTTC. The rearrangement uses TRBV7-2 and TRBJ2-5; TRBD1 agrees at 8 bases. V dropped 5 bases and J dropped 5; count of bases not matched to a gene: 10. The length of the CDR3 is 15 residues. The V gene's germline CDR1 is SGHTA and CDR2 FQGNSA. The whole variable domain, filled in from reference TRBV7-2 and TRBJ2-5, reads GAGVSQSPSNKVTEKGKDVELRCDPISGHTALYWYRQSLGQGLEFLIYFQGNSAPDKSGLPSDRFSAERTGGSVSTLTIQRTQQEDSAVYLCTSSRTGTQGETQYFGPGTRLLVL.

The genes are TRBV28 and TRBJ2-5, with 14 bases matching TRBD2. The V gene's germline CDR1 is MDHEN and CDR2 SYDVKM. This CDR3 is 17 amino acids long. Losses at the gene ends were 5 bases for V and 3 bases for J; bases not matched to a gene: 8. CDR3 region: CASSRGLAGGTKETQYF. CDR3 in DNA: TGTGCCAGCAGTCGCGGACTAGCGGGAGGCACTAAAGAGACCCAGTACTTC. The variable domain in full, completed from reference TRBV28 and TRBJ2-5, reads DVKVTQSSRYLVKRTGEKVFLECVQDMDHENMFWYRQDPGLGLRLIYFSYDVKMKEKGDIPEGYSVSREKKERFSLILESASTNQTSMYLCASSRGLAGGTKETQYFGPGTRLLVL.

V gene TRBV27 combines with J gene TRBJ1-4; TRBD1 matches 7 bases. V gave up 0 bases and J gave up 2 bases; unmatched junction bases: 0. The CDR3 runs 15 residues. The germline V gene has CDR1 MNHEY and CDR2 SMNVEV (reference sequence). As DNA, the CDR3 is TGTGCCAGCAGTTTATCGACAGGGACTAATGAAAAACTGTTTTTT. Amino acid sequence: CASSLSTGTNEKLFF.

The J gene is TRBJ2-3, the V gene TRBV4-3; 7 nucleotides match TRBD1. Per germline, CDR1 LGHNA and CDR2 YSLEER. The CDR3 extends over 14 amino acids. V was clipped by 3 bases and J by 4 bases; unmatched bases: 4. CDR3 in amino acids: CASSQRGTADTQYF. CDR3 nucleotide sequence: TGCGCCAGCAGCCAGAGGGGGACAGCAGATACGCAGTATTTT.

This chain links TRBV9 with TRBJ2-1; 7 positions match TRBD2. CDR3 length: 15 residues. The V segment lost 0 bases and the J segment 5 bases; nucleotides outside the gene matches: 5. Per the germline V gene, CDR1 is SGDLS and CDR2 is YYNGEE. This chain's CDR3 is CASSVGLAADNEQFF. In nucleotides, the CDR3 is TGTGCCAGCAGCGTAGGGCTAGCGGCCGACAATGAGCAGTTCTTC.

The chain employs TRBV30 and TRBJ1-5; 7 bases fit TRBD1. This CDR3 is 14 amino acids long. J lost 6 bases, V lost 2 bases, and 7 bases had no gene match. Germline V gene sequence: CDR1 GTSNPN, CDR2 SVGIG (reference sequence). The CDR3 DNA is TGTGCCTGGAGTTTCGGACAGGTCGTTCAGCCCCAGCATTTT. Its protein is CAWSFGQVVQPQHF.

The chain has TRBV20-1 and TRBJ2-2; 9 nucleotides agree with TRBD2. The length of the CDR3 is 16 residues. V trimming: 3 bases; J trimming: 4 bases; junction bases outside the gene matches: 9. CDR1 and CDR2 from the germline V gene are DFQATT and SNEGSKA (reference sequence). DNA for the CDR3: TGCAGTGCTAGTGCTAGCGGGATAGGGCGCACCGGGGAGCTGTTTTTT. It translates to CSASASGIGRTGELFF.

The CDR3: CASSPARDRGIDEQFF. CDR3 DNA: TGTGCCAGCAGTCCCGCCCGGGACAGGGGGATTGATGAGCAGTTCTTC. The chain recombines TRBV12-3 or TRBV12-4 with TRBJ2-1, with 11 bases matching TRBD1. The ends lost 5 bases at V and 8 bases at J; junction bases unmatched: 11. The CDR3 sequence is 16 residues long.

The V gene is TRBV29-1, the J gene TRBJ1-1, with 8 bases identical to TRBD1. The germline gives CDR1 SQVTM, CDR2 ANQGSEA. The CDR3 has 13 amino acids. J lost 0 bases, V lost 7 bases, and 4 bases had no gene match. The CDR3: CSAYRGMNTEAFF. The CDR3 DNA reads TGCAGCGCATACAGGGGGATGAACACTGAAGCTTTCTTT.

The chain is built from TRBV4-1 and TRBJ2-7, with TRBD2 matching 7 bases. Germline assignment: CDR1 MGHRA and CDR2 YSYEKL. The CDR3 is 16 amino acids. Trimming cost V 0 bases and J 5 bases; bases outside gene matches: 10. The CDR3 is CASSQDRGAGTHEQYF. CDR3 DNA: TGCGCCAGCAGCCAAGATCGAGGAGCGGGGACCCACGAGCAGTACTTC.

In its sample, this clonotype was seen once. This chain joins TRBV20-1 and TRBJ1-1, with D possibly being TRBD1 (6 bases). The germline gives CDR1 DFQATT, CDR2 SNEGSKA (reference sequence). The CDR3 spans 15 residues. V lost 6 bases, J lost 1 base, and 18 bases lay in between. CDR3 coding DNA: TGCAGTGCAAATTGGCTTCGGACAGCGAACACTGAAGCTTTCTTT. This encodes CSANWLRTANTEAFF.

The chain carries TRBV10-3 and TRBJ2-7; D possibly corresponds to TRBD2 (6 bases). The CDR3 has 15 residues. V was clipped by 0 bases and J by 3 bases, with 12 bases between them. The germline V gene has CDR1 ENHRY and CDR2 SYGVKD. The CDR3 DNA reads TGTGCCATCAGTGAGTCGATTGGAGGGAGCTACGAGCAGTACTTC. It translates to CAISESIGGSYEQYF.

The chain combines TRBV18 with TRBJ2-1; 8 nucleotides agree with TRBD2. V was clipped by 3 bases and J by 8 bases; unmatched bases: 12. The germline V gene has CDR1 KGHSH and CDR2 LQKENI. The CDR3 loop spans 16 amino acids. CDR3 DNA: TGTGCCAGCTCACCCGGCTTAGCGGGAACAAGGGATGAGCAGTTCTTC. This codes for CASSPGLAGTRDEQFF.

The V gene is TRBV7-2, the J gene TRBJ1-1; D is uncertain. V was trimmed by 1 base and J by 0 bases, leaving 9 bases between them. This CDR3 comprises 15 residues. Germline V gives CDR1 SGHTA, CDR2 FQGNSA. The CDR3 DNA reads TGTGCCAGCAGCTTAGATCGACTCATGAACACTGAAGCTTTCTTT. It is translated as CASSLDRLMNTEAFF.

This chain joins TRBV3-1 and TRBJ2-1; 7 bases line up with TRBD2. The CDR3 consists of 14 residues. Trimming took 4 bases from V and 2 from J; bases not matched to a gene: 2. In germline, CDR1 is LGHDT, CDR2 YNNKEL (reference sequence). CDR3: CASSRGSAYNEQFF. The CDR3 bases are TGTGCCAGCAGCCGCGGGAGCGCCTACAATGAGCAGTTCTTC.

The rearrangement links TRBV4-3 to TRBJ1-1; D ambiguous. The V gene lost 1 base and the J gene lost 1 base, with 13 bases spanning the gap. This CDR3 is 16 amino acids long. CDR1 and CDR2 (germline): LGHNA, YSLEER. This chain's CDR3 is CASSQVRFGENTEAFF. As DNA, the CDR3 is TGCGCCAGCAGCCAAGTTAGGTTCGGGGAGAACACTGAAGCTTTCTTT.

The chain links TRBV2 to TRBJ2-7; the D gene is possibly TRBD1 (5 bases). The CDR3 is 11 amino acids. CDR1 and CDR2 from the germline V gene are SNHLY and FYNNEI. V was clipped by 8 bases and J by 5 bases, with 10 bases between them. This CDR3 is CASLTDNEQYF. DNA for the CDR3: TGTGCCAGCCTGACAGATAACGAGCAGTACTTC.

This chain joins TRBV30 and TRBJ2-3, with unresolved D. Trimming took 5 bases from V and 6 from J, leaving 9 bases between them. Per germline, CDR1 GTSNPN and CDR2 SVGIG (reference sequence). This CDR3 region has 11 residues. The CDR3 DNA reads TGTGCCTGGGACCGCCAGGATACGCAGTATTTT. Translating it yields CAWDRQDTQYF.

The chain carries TRBV12-5 and TRBJ1-1; no reliable D call. The CDR3 is 14 residues long. V was cut by 2 bases and J by 4 bases, with 11 bases left in between. The germline V gene has CDR1 LGHNT and CDR2 FRNRAP. The CDR3 DNA is TGTGCTAGTGGTTTGTGGCACCTGCGCACTGAAGCTTTCTTT. It specifies CASGLWHLRTEAFF.

This clonotype was observed once. The V and J genes are TRBV7-2 and TRBJ1-1, with a weak D call TRBD1 (6 bases). This CDR3 has 14 amino acids. With 2 bases removed from V and 3 bases from J, the gap between germline ends came to 10 bases. Germline V gene data show CDR1 as SGHTA and CDR2 as FQGNSA. The CDR3 DNA reads TGTGCCAGCAGCTTAAACCGACAGGACACTGAAGCTTTCTTT. It is translated as CASSLNRQDTEAFF.

The V call is TRBV7-3, the J call TRBJ2-1; no firm D call. The V end lost 5 bases, the J end lost 6 bases, and 8 bases lay between the germline ends. The germline V gene encodes CDR1 SGHTA and CDR2 FQGTGA. The CDR3 has 12 residues. As DNA, the CDR3 is TGTGCCAGCAGCGCGGCTCCCAATGAGCAGTTCTTC. Translated, it gives CASSAAPNEQFF. The full variable domain, completed using reference TRBV7-3 and TRBJ2-1, is GAGVSQTPSNKVTEKGKYVELRCDPISGHTALYWYRQSLGQGPEFLIYFQGTGAADDSGLPNDRFFAVRPEGSVSTLKIQRTERGDSAVYLCASSAAPNEQFFGPGTRLTVL.

The chain links TRBV5-1 to TRBJ2-1; the match to TRBD1 covers 12 bases. J was trimmed by 7 bases and V by 4 bases; bases with no gene match: 15. The CDR3 is 18 residues long. The germline CDR1 and CDR2 sequences are SGHRS and YFSETQ. The DNA for the CDR3 is TGCGCCAGCAGCGCAACCCCACCGGGACAGGGGGCAGGGAATGAGCAGTTCTTC. This codes for CASSATPPGQGAGNEQFF.